This TCR beta chain was profiled in a study of blood T cell repertoires in COVID-19. Study-wide background: The cDNA or gDNA used as material had been derived from T cells, B-cell-depleted T cells, or PBMCs.

Germline assignment: CDR1 SNHLY and CDR2 FYNNEI. The CDR3 consists of 17 residues. V was pared by 6 bases and J by 1 base, with 10 bases of the junction left unmatched. Method: immunoSEQ multiplex PCR; TCRdb's copy keeps in-frame clones and lacks some. The top ten clones hold roughly 2.1% of a sample with around 140,000 clones, 70% to 90% of them seen once. The source of this sequence is a man between 70 and 80 years old with active COVID-19. Sequencing was carried out using peripheral blood. The rearrangement joins TRBV2 to TRBJ1-5; TRBD1 aligns across 9 bases. CDR3 protein: CASSHFLGQGSNQPQHF. DNA of the CDR3: TGTGCCAGCAGCCACTTTCTCGGACAGGGGAGCAATCAGCCCCAGCATTTT.